A single sample gave rise to the 30 T cell receptor beta chains below, sequenced in a study of blood T cells in healthy people across ages. Primed by a sample-barcoded 5' primer and a J-beta primer mix, a second PCR proceeded for about 6 to 11 cycles. TCRdb reprocessed the 5' RACE reads with MiXCR, giving one entry per CDR3 protein. This table has about 640,000 distinct CDR3 sequences, roughly 58% appearing once. The source material was blood. These receptors were obtained from a man aged 55-75 years in good health.

The V call is TRBV5-1, the J call TRBJ2-3; possible D gene TRBD2, 6 bases. The germline V gene encodes CDR1 SGHRS and CDR2 YFSETQ. This CDR3 contains 16 residues. V lost 0 bases and J lost 6, with 17 bases in between. CDR3 DNA: TGCGCCAGCAGCTTGGTCCGGGGAGGTTATTTGGATACGCAGTATTTT. It specifies CASSLVRGGYLDTQYF.

The rearrangement links TRBV28 to TRBJ2-1; TRBD2 might be the D (7 bases). The DNA end lines up better with TRBJ2-7; the J call may be wrong. The CDR3 runs to 16 residues. Germline V gene lookup returns CDR1 MDHEN and CDR2 SYDVKM. CDR3 bases: TGTGCCAGCAGTGCAGGGGTAGTAGCGGGTACCAATGAGCAGTACTTC. Translated: CASSAGVVAGTNEQYF.

The V call is TRBV2, the J call TRBJ2-6; D unclear. The CDR3 extends over 14 amino acids. Germline lookup yields CDR1 SNHLY and CDR2 FYNNEI. V lost 5 bases and J 4 bases, leaving 9 bases between the germline ends. CDR3 DNA: TGTGCCAGCAGTTCCTCCGGAGGGGCCAACGTCCTGACTTTC. Protein: CASSSSGGANVLTF.

The chain joins TRBV20-1 to TRBJ2-5; 8 bases match TRBD2. Germline V gives CDR1 DFQATT, CDR2 SNEGSKA (reference sequence). This CDR3 comprises 14 residues. V lost 6 bases and J lost 5; bases outside the gene matches: 11. CDR3 nucleotides: TGCAGTGCCCTTCCCGGGACTAGGGCGGAGACCCAGTACTTC. Its protein product is CSALPGTRAETQYF.

V and J are TRBV20-1 and TRBJ1-1, with D possibly being TRBD1 (5 bases). The CDR3 has 14 amino acids. Germline assignment: CDR1 DFQATT and CDR2 SNEGSKA (reference sequence). The germline V and J ends were trimmed by 0 bases and 10 bases, with 18 bases remaining between them. The CDR3 nucleotides are TGCAGTGCTAGAGACCCTCGAGGGGTCGAGGGAGCTTTCTTT. Translation: CSARDPRGVEGAFF.

The chain couples TRBV7-9 to TRBJ1-2; D is unclear. CDR3 size: 13 residues. Germline V gene data show CDR1 as SEHNR and CDR2 as FQNEAQ (reference sequence). V was trimmed by 6 bases and J by 3 bases, leaving 11 bases between them. In DNA, the CDR3 is TGTGCCAGCAGGGGGTTGGATTACTATGGCTACACCTTC. As protein: CASRGLDYYGYTF.

The V and J genes are TRBV20-1 and TRBJ1-6; TRBD1 is a possible D gene (5 bases). CDR1 DFQATT and CDR2 SNEGSKA come from the germline V gene (reference sequence). Trimming cost V 6 bases and J 1 base, with 13 bases left between them. The CDR3 has 15 amino acids. The CDR3 loop reads CSASRGASYNSPLHF. The CDR3 DNA is TGCAGTGCATCGCGAGGGGCGTCCTATAATTCACCCCTCCACTTT.

The sample holds one count of this clonotype. The chain is built from TRBV5-1 and TRBJ2-1, with 8 positions matching TRBD1. Germline CDR1 is SGHRS and CDR2 is YFSETQ. The CDR3 sequence is 16 residues long. V lost 2 bases and J lost 2; bases outside the gene matches: 6. CDR3 DNA sequence: TGCGCCAGCAGCTTTCGACAGGGGAGTCCCTACAATGAGCAGTTCTTC. Residues: CASSFRQGSPYNEQFF.

V gene TRBV18 combines with J gene TRBJ1-2; the D is unclear. Trimming removed 2 bases from V and 5 bases from J, with 21 bases in between. From germline, CDR1 is KGHSH and CDR2 LQKENI. The CDR3 extends over 17 amino acids. CDR3 in DNA: TGTGCCAGCTCACCAGGTCCCTTACAGCGGGAACTTTATGGCTACACCTTC. As protein: CASSPGPLQRELYGYTF.

This clonotype was seen just once. CDR3 sequence: CASSAFMHADTQYF. The CDR3 nucleotides read TGTGCCAGCAGTGCTTTTATGCACGCAGATACGCAGTATTTT. The rearrangement links TRBV2 to TRBJ2-3; D gene ambiguous. CDR3 length equals 14 residues. V was cut by 4 bases and J by 4 bases, with 12 bases left in between. In germline, CDR1 is SNHLY, CDR2 FYNNEI.

In its sample, this clonotype was seen a few times. CDR3 sequence (DNA): TGCGCCAGCGAAAGGGGCGTCTCCTACGAGCAGTACTTC. Amino acids: CASERGVSYEQYF. The chain employs TRBV5-1 and TRBJ2-7; tentative D call: TRBD1 (5 bases). Germline CDR1 SGHRS, CDR2 YFSETQ. V shed 7 bases and J shed 0 bases, with 11 bases lying between them. The CDR3 is 13 amino acids.

The chain is built from TRBV5-6 and TRBJ1-6, with 10 bases fitting TRBD1. The trim removed 5 bases at V and 10 bases at J, leaving 12 bases unmatched. CDR1 and CDR2 from the germline V gene are SGHDT and YYEEEE. This CDR3 has 16 residues. CDR3 region: CASRPSVDRGWSPLHF. Here the CDR3 DNA reads TGTGCCAGCAGGCCTAGCGTGGACAGGGGGTGGTCACCCCTCCACTTT.

The CDR3 coding sequence is TGCGCCAGCAGCCGAATTCCGGGACTAGTGGTGGATGAGCAGTTCTTC. Translated: CASSRIPGLVVDEQFF. J is TRBJ2-1 and V is TRBV5-1; 8 bases are shared with TRBD2. There are 16 residues in the CDR3. The V gene end was trimmed by 4 bases and the J gene end by 8 bases; junction bases not matched to a gene: 14. The germline V gene has CDR1 SGHRS and CDR2 YFSETQ.

V gene TRBV7-2 combines with J gene TRBJ2-1, with 7 positions matching TRBD1. The CDR3 length is 14 residues. The germline V gene has CDR1 SGHTA and CDR2 FQGNSA. The ends lost 4 bases at V and 9 bases at J; junction bases unmatched: 9. The CDR3, as DNA: TGTGCCAGCAGCTCCAGACAGGGATTAGGTGAGCAGTTCTTC. It specifies CASSSRQGLGEQFF.

A remark on this clonotype: The junction does not match germline at one end; this may be a read error. The chain couples TRBV7-7 to TRBJ2-5, with a possible D match to TRBD2 (6 bases). The germline gives CDR1 SSHAT, CDR2 FNYEAQ (reference sequence). The CDR3 covers 13 residues. CDR3 sequence reads: CVSSPNLRGTQYF. CDR3 coding DNA: TGTGTCAGCAGCCCAAATTTGCGGGGGACCCAGTACTTC.

This chain links TRBV21-1 with TRBJ2-4; TRBD2, as called in the table, went unchecked against the DNA. The J call may be faulty, since TRBJ2-7 better matches the DNA end. TRBV21-1 is marked as a pseudogene. The CDR3 consists of 13 residues. DNA of the CDR3: TGTGCCAGCAGCAAAGTCAGTCCTTACGAGCAGTACTTC. It specifies CASSKVSPYEQYF.

The chain employs TRBV4-1 and TRBJ2-1; TRBD2 matches 7 bases. Looked up from germline, CDR1 is MGHRA and CDR2 is YSYEKL. Losses at the gene ends were 0 bases for V and 12 bases for J; bases not matched to a gene: 5. The CDR3 runs 13 residues. CDR3 nucleotides: TGCGCCAGCAGCCAAGAGAGAGAGCGGGGGCAGTTCTTC. It encodes CASSQERERGQFF.

The chain carries TRBV20-1 and TRBJ2-4, with 9 bases fitting TRBD1. The DNA end lines up better with TRBJ2-5; the J call may be wrong. Germline V lookup: CDR1 DFQATT, CDR2 SNEGSKA (reference sequence). CDR3 length equals 16 residues. CDR3 coding DNA: TGCAGTGCTAGATCCCTCCGGGACAGGGAGGGAGAGACCCAGTACTTC. It codes for CSARSLRDREGETQYF.

This clonotype has a count of ten or more. The rearrangement joins TRBV7-2 to TRBJ2-4, with 8 bases matching TRBD1. This CDR3 has 15 amino acids. The junction had 5 bases not matched to a gene; V was cut back by 4 bases and J by 3 bases. CDR1 and CDR2 from the germline V gene are SGHTA and FQGNSA. CDR3 nucleotides: TGTGCCAGCAGCTCCGGACAGGGCGGCAAAAACATTCAGTACTTC. Protein product: CASSSGQGGKNIQYF.

This clonotype was seen just once. The gene calls are TRBV15 and TRBJ2-1; possibly TRBD2 for D (5 bases). Germline CDR1 and CDR2: LNHNV and YYDKDF (reference sequence). The CDR3 loop spans 15 amino acids. V was pared by 0 bases and J by 0 bases, with 6 bases between. In DNA, the CDR3 is TGTGCCACCAGCAGAGAGGGGAGCTCCTACAATGAGCAGTTCTTC. The encoded protein is CATSREGSSYNEQFF.

This clonotype was detected only a few times. The chain couples TRBV29-1 to TRBJ2-5; 10 bases map to TRBD1. This CDR3 has 17 residues. J was trimmed by 1 base and V by 5 bases; bases with no gene match: 13. Germline CDR1 reads SQVTM; CDR2 reads ANQGSEA. The CDR3 region has the DNA TGCAGCGTTCGCCGGGACAGGGGAGAGGTCCCCCAAGAGACCCAGTACTTC. Its protein is CSVRRDRGEVPQETQYF. Full variable domain (rest looked up from reference TRBV29-1 and TRBJ2-5): SAVISQKPSRDICQRGTSLTIQCQVDSQVTMMFWYRQQPGQSLTLIATANQGSEATYESGFVIDKFPISRPNLTFSTLTVSNMSPEDSSIYLCSVRRDRGEVPQETQYFGPGTRLLVL.

This clonotype was detected only a few times. The genes are TRBV21-1 and TRBJ2-2; TRBD2 is the table's D call, not checked against the DNA. TRBV21-1 is a documented pseudogene. The CDR3 length is 19 residues. CDR3 coding DNA: TGTGCCAGCAGCAAAGGAAAAGCCCGGATAGCGTCGAACACCGGGGAGCTGTTTTTT. This codes for CASSKGKARIASNTGELFF.

Comments on this clonotype: At one end, the junction sequence differs from germline, possibly due to a read error. V is TRBV11-2 and J is TRBJ2-1; D remains ambiguous. The CDR3 has 12 residues. Germline V gene data show CDR1 as SGHAT and CDR2 as FQNNGV. CDR3 sequence (DNA): TGTGCCAGCAGCTTAGTGCGCAATGGGCAGTTCTTC. The encoded protein is CASSLVRNGQFF.

This clonotype has just a few counts. V usage is TRBV7-8 and J usage is TRBJ1-4, with unresolved D. Germline V gene data show CDR1 as SGHVS and CDR2 as FQNEAQ. The germline V and J ends were trimmed by 5 bases and 5 bases, with 12 bases remaining between them. The CDR3 consists of 14 residues. CDR3 in amino acids: CASSRGTGNEKLFF. CDR3 sequence (DNA): TGTGCCAGCAGCCGGGGAACGGGAAATGAAAAACTGTTTTTT.

This chain links TRBV12-3 or TRBV12-4 with TRBJ2-6, with D perhaps TRBD2 (5 bases). The V and J ends lost 5 bases and 1 base respectively, with 12 bases between them. The CDR3 is 16 residues long. CDR3 amino acids: CASSTPRASGANVLTF. In DNA, the CDR3 is TGTGCCAGCAGTACACCGAGGGCTTCTGGGGCCAACGTCCTGACTTTC.

The CDR3 nucleotides are TGCAGCGGGGGACAGGGAGAAGGGAACACTGAAGCTTTCTTT. Protein: CSGGQGEGNTEAFF. V usage is TRBV29-1 and J usage is TRBJ1-1, with 9 bases matching TRBD1. The length of the CDR3 is 14 residues. Trimming removed 7 bases from V and 1 base from J; junction bases left unmatched: 7. The germline V gene has CDR1 SQVTM and CDR2 ANQGSEA.

The chain has TRBV29-1 and TRBJ2-5; tentatively, D is TRBD1 or TRBD2 (5 bases each). The CDR3 totals 14 residues. Germline CDR1 reads SQVTM; CDR2 reads ANQGSEA. Trimming left V 8 bases short and J 0 bases short, with 16 bases between. CDR3 nucleotides: TGCAGCCTCACCCCGGGGCAGAACCAAGAGACCCAGTACTTC. Translation gives CSLTPGQNQETQYF.

This clonotype has more than one count but fewer than ten. The chain has TRBV28 and TRBJ2-5; D may correspond to TRBD1 or TRBD2 (5 bases each). With 3 bases removed from V and 5 bases from J, the gap between germline ends came to 13 bases. The germline V gene encodes CDR1 MDHEN and CDR2 SYDVKM. The CDR3 is 14 residues long. The CDR3 region has the DNA TGTGCCAGCAGTTTGGCCGGGACCTTGGAGACCCAGTACTTC. It specifies CASSLAGTLETQYF.

The rearrangement joins TRBV29-1 to TRBJ1-2; D remains unclear. Trimming removed 3 bases at V and 8 bases at J, with 19 bases between. The germline gives CDR1 SQVTM, CDR2 ANQGSEA. This CDR3 is 14 amino acids long. This chain's CDR3 is CSVDFLRGPRGYTF. CDR3 in DNA: TGCAGCGTTGATTTTCTTAGAGGCCCCAGAGGCTACACCTTC.

The V call is TRBV12-5, the J call TRBJ1-1; D not certain. Germline CDR1 reads LGHNT; CDR2 reads FRNRAP. The CDR3 length is 14 residues. Trimming took 7 bases from V and 2 from J, leaving 14 bases between them. The chain's CDR3 is CASAPPDFNTEAFF. The CDR3 DNA follows: TGTGCTAGTGCCCCCCCAGACTTTAACACTGAAGCTTTCTTT.